This T cell receptor (beta chain) stems from a study of blood T cells in healthy people across ages. This clonotype was detected only a few times. Germline loops: CDR1 SEHNR, CDR2 FQNEAQ (reference sequence). Unmatched junction bases numbered 3, after V lost 4 bases and J lost 4 bases. The length of the CDR3 is 15 residues. A second PCR of 7 to 11 cycles used a sample-barcoded 5' primer and a J-beta primer mix. TCRdb used MiXCR to reprocess the 5' RACE reads, holding one entry per CDR3 protein. The sample shows approximately 580,000 distinct CDR3 sequences, less than 25% of them seen only once. In addition, the sample was reused for a study of T cells of mothers and their children.

This chain links TRBV7-9 with TRBJ2-7; 14 bases fit TRBD2. The sample taken for sequencing was blood. The TCR sequence derives from a boy aged 5-17 years in good health. The CDR3 DNA follows: TGTGCCAGCAGCTCCGGACTAGCGGGGGGATACGAGCAGTACTTC. Translated: CASSSGLAGGYEQYF.